This T cell receptor beta chain was sequenced during a study of neurological immune-mediated disorders. Germline values: CDR1 DFQATT, CDR2 SNEGSKA (reference sequence). V lost 7 bases to trimming and J lost 4 bases, with 17 bases between them. The CDR3 runs 14 residues. One entry per CDR3 protein results from TCRdb running MiXCR on the 5' RACE reads. The data show tens of thousands of distinct CDR3 sequences, approximately 5.8% seen once. There are many counts of this clonotype. V is TRBV20-1 and J is TRBJ1-5; TRBD1 might be the D (6 bases). The sequencing sample was made of CD4+ T cells from blood. This receptor was obtained from a woman aged 18 to 35 with multiple sclerosis. The CDR3, as DNA: TGCAGTGTCACACCTGGGGACAAGAATCAGCCCCAGCATTTT. This gives the protein CSVTPGDKNQPQHF.